The clone carrying this TCR beta chain was seen only a few times. Its cognate antigen is unknown. The germline V gene has CDR1 SQVTM and CDR2 ANQGSEA. This CDR3 has 13 residues. The J segment lost 0 bases and the V segment lost 7 bases, leaving 4 bases of the junction unmatched. The TCR library protocol attached unique molecular identifiers to the individual cDNA molecules. From the 5' RACE reads, TCRdb called clonotypes with MiXCR, one entry per CDR3 protein. In the table there are under 70,000 distinct CDR3 sequences, about 13% of which are singletons. The data stem from a study of early T cells in non-severe SARS-CoV-2 infection. Overall study context: Sequencing of bulk RNA from unsorted whole blood was done, without chain pairing. Study-wide results and limits: Using VDJdb, the matching emphasized anti-spike CD8 responses while missing private and CD4 specificities.

The chain combines TRBV29-1 with TRBJ1-1; 8 bases map to TRBD1. The sequence derives from an adult who was a healthcare worker with PCR-confirmed SARS-CoV-2 infection or an uninfected control (not recorded which). The sequenced sample consisted of whole blood. In DNA, the CDR3 is TGCAGCGGCCGGACAGGGTTGAACACTGAAGCTTTCTTT. It yields the protein CSGRTGLNTEAFF.